This T cell receptor beta chain was recovered during a study of shared clonotypes between healthy human individuals. Sequencing was performed with immunoSEQ multiplex PCR; in TCRdb, only in-frame clones are kept and a portion is missing. The sample contains more than 900,000 clones, 75% to 85% of which appear only once. About this clone: A far larger clone is only one base removed, so a read error is likely. The same CDR3 is also encoded by other DNA sequences in this sample.

CD4+ cell separation produced CD45RA+ naive and CD45RA-negative memory subsets. This CDR3 spans 13 amino acids. Germline-derived CDR1 and CDR2 are GTSNPN and SVGIG (reference sequence). Material for sequencing was memory CD4+ T cells from PBMCs. Regarding subset: CD45RA-negative fraction. The chain combines TRBV30 with TRBJ1-3; no clear D gene. This TCR came from a man between 18 and 35 years old in good health. Some clones in this sample may be carry-over from other donors' samples. The CDR3 region has the DNA TGTGCCTGGCACATATTCTCTGGAAACACTATATATTTT. Its protein is CAWHIFSGNTIYF.